This T cell receptor (beta chain) stems from a study of blood T cell repertoires in COVID-19. At the level of the study: PBMCs, B-cell-depleted T cells, or T cells were the source of the cDNA or gDNA that made up the material.

This CDR3 comprises 16 residues. V dropped 4 bases and J dropped 2 bases, with 18 bases sitting between them. Looked up from germline, CDR1 is SGHDT and CDR2 is YYEEEE. Under the authors' procedure: Nucleated cell number was recorded as an estimate derived from reference gene primer amplification. The method was immunoSEQ multiplex PCR; TCRdb's version includes in-frame clones alone and lacks a portion of them. V and J calls and clone size are those listed in that table; D and trimming were worked out from the DNA. The table has a few hundred thousand clones, nearly 90% seen once. The clonotype comes from a man between 18 and 35 years old with active or convalescent COVID-19. The sequencing input was peripheral blood. This rearrangement joins TRBV5-6 to TRBJ1-2; weak D call: TRBD1 (6 bases). The CDR3 bases are TGTGCCAGCAGCCTTTATCGACTGACAGGAAACTATGGCTACACCTTC. Translation gives CASSLYRLTGNYGYTF.